What follows are 10 T cell receptor beta chains derived from one specimen sequenced in a study of blood T cell repertoires in COVID-19. Some clones are missing from TCRdb's copy, which holds only in-frame ones; the method was immunoSEQ multiplex PCR. The sample records about 220,000 clones, 85% being singletons. Sequenced material: peripheral blood. These receptors all stem from a woman between 65 and 79 years old with COVID-19, enrolled during active disease.

As concerns this clone: A junction boundary mismatches the germline segment, possibly from a read error. V usage is TRBV18 and J usage is TRBJ2-7, with D unresolved. Germline loops: CDR1 KGHSH, CDR2 LQKENI. CDR3 length equals 14 residues. The CDR3, as DNA: TGTGCCAGCTCACCAGAGACTGGTCCCTACGGGCAGTACTTC. Translation: CASSPETGPYGQYF.

The chain joins TRBV11-1 to TRBJ2-6, with a weak D call TRBD2 (6 bases). The germline V and J ends were trimmed by 3 bases and 0 bases, with 9 bases remaining between them. Germline CDR1 is SGHAT and CDR2 is FQDESV (reference sequence). The CDR3 is 16 amino acids. The DNA of the CDR3 is TGTGCCAGCAGCTTGGGACTGAACTCTGGGGCCAACGTCCTGACTTTC. Its translation is CASSLGLNSGANVLTF.

This sequence joins TRBV15 and TRBJ1-5; the D is unclear. Between the trimmed V and J ends, which lost 0 bases and 0 bases, there was a span of 12 bases. Germline V gene sequence: CDR1 LNHNV, CDR2 YYDKDF (reference sequence). CDR3 length: 17 amino acids. DNA for the CDR3: TGTGCCACCAGCAGAGATCTCTGGGAGGATAGCAATCAGCCCCAGCATTTT. This codes for CATSRDLWEDSNQPQHF.

This chain joins TRBV19 and TRBJ1-5, with D unclear. Between the trimmed V and J ends, which lost 5 bases and 6 bases, there was a span of 8 bases. Per germline, CDR1 LNHDA and CDR2 SQIVND (reference sequence). There are 12 residues in the CDR3. The CDR3 is CASSAGSQPQHF. DNA for the CDR3: TGTGCCAGTAGTGCGGGTAGTCAGCCCCAGCATTTT.

The genes are TRBV14 and TRBJ2-1, with D maybe TRBD2 (5 bases). The CDR3 has 12 amino acids. Germline V gene sequence: CDR1 SGHDN, CDR2 FVKESK. V was trimmed by 5 bases and J by 9 bases, leaving 11 bases between them. CDR3 protein: CASSSVGLEQFF. DNA for the CDR3: TGTGCCAGCAGCTCGGTTGGACTTGAGCAGTTCTTC.

This clone was observed a few times. The J gene is TRBJ2-5, the V gene TRBV6-5, with D possibly matching TRBD2 (5 bases). CDR1 is MNHEY and CDR2 is SVGAGI in the germline V gene. V lost 6 bases to trimming and J lost 5 bases, with 16 bases between them. The CDR3 has 14 amino acids. The CDR3 DNA is TGTGCCAGCAGGGACGGAGGTTCTGTGGAGACCCAGTACTTC. It encodes CASRDGGSVETQYF.

CDR3: CAWSVQGQGILHF. CDR3 in DNA: TGTGCCTGGAGTGTCCAGGGGCAGGGGATTTTGCATTTT. The rearrangement links TRBV30 to TRBJ1-5; weak D call: TRBD1 (6 bases). The CDR3 extends over 13 amino acids. Trimming removed 0 bases from V and 15 bases from J, with 18 bases in between. Germline values: CDR1 GTSNPN, CDR2 SVGIG (reference sequence).

The chain uses TRBV4-2 and TRBJ2-2; possibly TRBD1 for D (5 bases). With 2 bases removed from V and 3 bases from J, the gap between germline ends came to 10 bases. In germline, CDR1 is LGHNA, CDR2 YNFKEQ. There are 15 residues in the CDR3. Here the CDR3 DNA reads TGTGCCAGCAGCCAAACGGGCAGGGACACCGGGGAGCTGTTTTTT. This translates into CASSQTGRDTGELFF.

This chain uses TRBV5-6 with TRBJ2-3, with 7 positions matching TRBD2. CDR1 is SGHDT, CDR2 YYEEEE, per germline. The CDR3 loop spans 17 amino acids. V shed 1 base, J shed 3 bases, and the junction held 11 bases outside the gene matches. CDR3 coding DNA: TGTGCCAGCAGCTTGACTAGCTGGCGGGGAGGGACAGATACGCAGTATTTT. It specifies CASSLTSWRGGTDTQYF.

The chain uses TRBV19 and TRBJ2-3; 9 bases fit TRBD1. V gave up 3 bases and J gave up 4 bases; unmatched junction bases: 2. The CDR3 covers 14 residues. Germline V lookup: CDR1 LNHDA, CDR2 SQIVND (reference sequence). CDR3 protein: CASSIGTGPDTQYF. Written as DNA, the CDR3 is TGTGCCAGTAGTATCGGGACAGGGCCAGATACGCAGTATTTT.